The 21 T cell receptor beta chains below were found in one sample sequenced in a study of OX40 agonist ivuxolimab in advanced cancers. The table came from immunoSEQ multiplex PCR; TCRdb's copy has only in-frame clones and leaves some out. Among roughly 80,000 clones listed, about 89% were seen once. This material consisted of CD4+ or CD8+ T cells sorted from blood, taken in a trial of the OX40 agonist ivuxolimab. The receptors were sampled from an adult with an advanced solid tumor such as melanoma, head and neck, liver or kidney cancer.

The DNA for the CDR3 is TGTGCCAGCAGTGGACAGGGACTTTGGGCCCAGCATTTT. Translation gives CASSGQGLWAQHF. The V gene is TRBV6-1, the J gene TRBJ1-5; 7 bases agree with TRBD1. V was pared by 4 bases and J by 11 bases, with 8 bases of the junction left unmatched. The CDR3 is made up of 13 amino acids. Per germline, CDR1 MNHNS and CDR2 SASEGT.

The chain has TRBV5-8 and TRBJ2-1, with D perhaps assigned TRBD1 or TRBD2 (5 bases each). V dropped 0 bases and J dropped 6 bases, with 13 bases sitting between them. CDR1 and CDR2 (germline): SGHTS, YDEGEE. The CDR3 is 15 amino acids. The CDR3 nucleotides read TGTGCCAGCAGCTTGGGAAGGCCAGGGAGCAATGAGCAGTTCTTC. Translated, it gives CASSLGRPGSNEQFF.

J is TRBJ1-5 and V is TRBV2; D gene uncertain. Trimming removed 3 bases at V and 7 bases at J, with 7 bases between. CDR1 is SNHLY and CDR2 is FYNNEI in the germline V gene. The CDR3 has 12 residues. Written as DNA, the CDR3 is TGTGCCAGCAGTGATACGGGGCAGCCCCAGCATTTT. Translated, it gives CASSDTGQPQHF.

The V gene is TRBV9, the J gene TRBJ2-1, with 14 bases that match TRBD2. Germline V CDR1 and CDR2: SGDLS, YYNGEE. J gave up 1 base and V 0 bases, and 12 bases lay outside the gene matches. CDR3 length: 21 amino acids. The CDR3 nucleotides read TGTGCCAGCAGCGTAGGGACTAGCGGGAGGTCCTCCCATCAGTCCTACAATGAGCAGTTCTTC. Protein: CASSVGTSGRSSHQSYNEQFF.

This clone has only one observation. V and J are TRBV7-9 and TRBJ2-3; 15 bases fit TRBD2. The CDR3 consists of 14 residues. Trimming at V came to 5 bases and at J to 9 bases, leaving 3 bases not matched to a gene. Per germline, CDR1 SEHNR and CDR2 FQNEAQ (reference sequence). The CDR3 is CASSPGLAGGTQYF. Written as DNA, the CDR3 is TGTGCCAGCAGCCCGGGACTAGCGGGAGGAACGCAGTATTTT.

J is TRBJ2-7 and V is TRBV6-6; 7 bases are a match to TRBD2. Germline CDR1 is MNHNY and CDR2 is SVGAGI (reference sequence). Unmatched junction bases numbered 8, after V lost 9 bases and J lost 0 bases. CDR3 length: 14 amino acids. CDR3 DNA sequence: TGTGCCAGTACCGGGGGAGGGTTCTCCTACGAGCAGTACTTC. This codes for CASTGGGFSYEQYF.

The chain uses TRBV5-1 and TRBJ2-2, with D uncertain. The CDR3 spans 14 residues. Germline V gene data show CDR1 as SGHRS and CDR2 as YFSETQ. Trimming shortened V by 2 bases and J by 1 base, and 6 bases separated the two germline ends. In DNA form, the CDR3 reads TGCGCCAGCAGCTTTAGAGGGAACACCGGGGAGCTGTTTTTT. Translated: CASSFRGNTGELFF.

The V and J genes are TRBV19 and TRBJ1-1; D ambiguous. V gave up 8 bases and J gave up 6 bases, with 16 bases separating them. The CDR3 totals 13 residues. Looked up from germline, CDR1 is LNHDA and CDR2 is SQIVND (reference sequence). CDR3 residues: CASQNSERAEAFF. CDR3 sequence (DNA): TGTGCCAGTCAGAACTCTGAACGGGCTGAAGCTTTCTTT.

The chain combines TRBV15 with TRBJ2-7, with 9 bases aligning to TRBD2. Trimming at V came to 0 bases and at J to 4 bases, leaving 10 bases not matched to a gene. CDR3 size: 17 residues. The germline CDR1 and CDR2 sequences are LNHNV and YYDKDF (reference sequence). The CDR3 nucleotides are TGTGCCACCAGCAGAGAAAGAATAGCGGGAGATCGGTACGAGCAGTACTTC. Its protein product is CATSRERIAGDRYEQYF.

V is TRBV4-1 and J is TRBJ1-3; TRBD1 is a possible D gene (5 bases). The CDR3 extends over 18 amino acids. Per the germline V gene, CDR1 is MGHRA and CDR2 is YSYEKL. V was clipped by 0 bases and J by 0 bases, with 15 bases between them. This CDR3 is CASSQDRGVKSSGNTIYF. DNA of the CDR3: TGCGCCAGCAGCCAAGATCGAGGGGTAAAGAGCTCTGGAAACACCATATATTTT.

The rearrangement uses TRBV5-1 and TRBJ2-7; TRBD1 is a possible D gene (5 bases). Germline lookup yields CDR1 SGHRS and CDR2 YFSETQ. The CDR3 is 13 residues long. V was shortened by 7 bases and J by 1 base, with 12 bases between the two germline ends. The CDR3 sequence: CASRDSLSYEQYF. The CDR3 DNA sequence: TGCGCCAGCCGTGACAGCCTATCCTACGAGCAGTACTTC. Together with reference TRBV5-1 and TRBJ2-7, the CDR3 gives the full variable domain: KAGVTQTPRYLIKTRGQQVTLSCSPISGHRSVSWYQQTPGQGLQFLFEYFSETQRNKGNFPGRFSGRQFSNSRSEMNVSTLELGDSALYLCASRDSLSYEQYFGPGTRLTVT.

V is TRBV6-1 and J is TRBJ1-2; possibly TRBD1 for D (6 bases). V lost 2 bases and J lost 0, with 7 bases in between. Germline V lookup: CDR1 MNHNS, CDR2 SASEGT. The CDR3 has 14 amino acids. CDR3 in amino acids: CASSEWDTNYGYTF. CDR3 coding DNA: TGTGCCAGCAGTGAATGGGACACTAACTATGGCTACACCTTC.

This sequence joins TRBV5-1 and TRBJ2-7, with 7 nucleotides matching TRBD1. The CDR3 has 12 amino acids. Germline V gene sequence: CDR1 SGHRS, CDR2 YFSETQ. V was clipped by 5 bases and J by 4 bases; unmatched bases: 3. CDR3 DNA sequence: TGCGCCAGCAGACGGGACAGTTACGAGCAGTACTTC. Translated, it gives CASRRDSYEQYF.

The chain joins TRBV7-2 to TRBJ2-7; TRBD1 or TRBD2 may be the D gene (5 bases each). Deletions cut 1 base from V and 2 bases from J, with 9 bases between. Germline values: CDR1 SGHTA, CDR2 FQGNSA. The CDR3 contains 14 residues. CDR3 nucleotides: TGTGCCAGCAGCTTAGGGGGCGGGCCCTACGAGCAGTACTTC. Translation gives CASSLGGGPYEQYF.

The gene calls are TRBV5-1 and TRBJ2-2, with 8 bases that match TRBD1. The germline V gene has CDR1 SGHRS and CDR2 YFSETQ. Trimming cost V 0 bases and J 1 base; bases outside gene matches: 2. The length of the CDR3 is 16 residues. The CDR3 coding sequence is TGCGCCAGCAGCTTGGGACAGGGGCTGAACACCGGGGAGCTGTTTTTT. This codes for CASSLGQGLNTGELFF.

The chain carries TRBV6-5 and TRBJ2-7, with 9 nucleotides matching TRBD1. The ends lost 4 bases at V and 4 bases at J; junction bases unmatched: 5. The germline V gene has CDR1 MNHEY and CDR2 SVGAGI. The CDR3 runs to 14 residues. In DNA form, the CDR3 reads TGTGCCAGCAGTTCCGGGACAGGGAAATACGAGCAGTACTTC. This gives the protein CASSSGTGKYEQYF.

Only a few counts were recorded for this clone. The genes are TRBV4-3 and TRBJ1-6; D is unclear. V lost 0 bases and J lost 10, with 10 bases in between. CDR1 and CDR2 (germline): LGHNA, YSLEER. The CDR3 covers 14 residues. For the CDR3, the DNA is TGCGCCAGCAGCCAAGATGCCGGGGAATCACCCCTCCACTTT. Translation gives CASSQDAGESPLHF.

The chain is built from TRBV27 and TRBJ2-7; tentatively, D is TRBD1 (5 bases). The CDR3 loop spans 15 amino acids. CDR1 MNHEY and CDR2 SMNVEV come from the germline V gene (reference sequence). Deletions cut 7 bases from V and 3 bases from J, with 19 bases between. The CDR3 coding sequence is TGTGCCAGCACACCAAGGTGGGGCCGCCTCTACGAGCAGTACTTC. Protein: CASTPRWGRLYEQYF.

This clone appeared once. This rearrangement joins TRBV18 to TRBJ1-5; 9 bases agree with TRBD1. V dropped 6 bases and J dropped 5; count of bases not matched to a gene: 5. CDR1 KGHSH and CDR2 LQKENI come from the germline V gene. This CDR3 has 14 amino acids. CDR3 amino acids: CASSFTGGDQPQHF. The CDR3 DNA is TGTGCCAGCTCCTTCACAGGGGGCGATCAGCCCCAGCATTTT.

In this sample, this clone turned up once. V and J are TRBV14 and TRBJ2-1, with D unresolved. Trimming removed 4 bases from V and 3 bases from J, with 4 bases in between. The CDR3 extends over 12 amino acids. CDR1 and CDR2 from the germline V gene are SGHDN and FVKESK. DNA of the CDR3: TGTGCCAGCAGCCCCGGCTACAATGAGCAGTTCTTC. Translating it yields CASSPGYNEQFF.

The chain links TRBV29-1 to TRBJ2-7, with D unresolved. This CDR3 spans 13 amino acids. Germline assignment: CDR1 SQVTM and CDR2 ANQGSEA. Trimming took 4 bases from V and 1 from J, leaving 11 bases between them. CDR3 protein: CSVAAGQSYEQYF. The CDR3 region has the DNA TGCAGCGTTGCTGCCGGTCAGTCCTACGAGCAGTACTTC.